This T cell receptor beta chain was captured in a study of T cells in tumors after PD-1 blockade. Overall study results and limits: Peripheral recruitment is suggested, as some novel exhausted tumor clones were in pre-treatment blood.

The method was immunoSEQ multiplex PCR; TCRdb's version includes in-frame clones alone and lacks a portion of them. The sample carries a few thousand clones, around two thirds recorded once. The junction had 6 bases not matched to a gene; V was cut back by 1 base and J by 1 base. Germline lookup yields CDR1 KGHSH and CDR2 LQKENI. The length of the CDR3 is 17 residues. Site-matched primary tumor biopsies were taken before and after PD-1 blockade. As regards this clone: Its antigen is unidentified.

The chain carries TRBV18 and TRBJ2-5, with TRBD2 matching 10 bases. The sequences come from tumor tissue, collected before anti-PD-1 treatment. The source of this sequence is a human donor with basal cell carcinoma. CDR3 region: CASSPQAGTSAQETQYF. The CDR3 DNA sequence: TGTGCCAGCTCACCACAAGCCGGGACTAGCGCCCAAGAGACCCAGTACTTC.